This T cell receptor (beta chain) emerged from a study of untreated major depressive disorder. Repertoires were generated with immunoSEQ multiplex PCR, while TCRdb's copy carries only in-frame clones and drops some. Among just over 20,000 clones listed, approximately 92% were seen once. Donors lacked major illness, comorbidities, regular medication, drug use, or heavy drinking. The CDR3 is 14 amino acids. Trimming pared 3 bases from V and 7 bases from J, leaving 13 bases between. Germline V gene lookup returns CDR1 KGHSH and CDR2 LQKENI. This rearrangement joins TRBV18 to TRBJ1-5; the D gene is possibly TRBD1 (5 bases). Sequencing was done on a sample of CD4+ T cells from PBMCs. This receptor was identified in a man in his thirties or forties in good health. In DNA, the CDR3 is TGTGCCAGCTCACCCGCCTCAGGGAACCAGCCCCAGCATTTT. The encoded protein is CASSPASGNQPQHF.